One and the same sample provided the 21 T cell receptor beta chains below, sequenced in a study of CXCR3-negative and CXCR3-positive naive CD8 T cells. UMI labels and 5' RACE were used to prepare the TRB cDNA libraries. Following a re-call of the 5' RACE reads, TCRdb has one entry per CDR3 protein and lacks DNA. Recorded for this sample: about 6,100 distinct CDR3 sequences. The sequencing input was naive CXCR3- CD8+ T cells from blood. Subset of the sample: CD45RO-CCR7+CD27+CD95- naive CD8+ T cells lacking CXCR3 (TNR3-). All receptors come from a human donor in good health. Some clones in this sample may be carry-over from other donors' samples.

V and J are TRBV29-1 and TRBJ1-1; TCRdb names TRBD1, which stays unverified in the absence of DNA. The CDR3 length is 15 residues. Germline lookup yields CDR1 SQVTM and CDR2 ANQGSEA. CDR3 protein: CSVEAAGTANTEAFF.

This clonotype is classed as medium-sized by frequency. CDR3 amino acids: CASSLPRDGTGELFF. This rearrangement joins TRBV5-1 to TRBJ2-2; without DNA, the TCRdb call of TRBD1 cannot be checked. The CDR3 contains 15 residues. Germline loops: CDR1 SGHRS, CDR2 YFSETQ.

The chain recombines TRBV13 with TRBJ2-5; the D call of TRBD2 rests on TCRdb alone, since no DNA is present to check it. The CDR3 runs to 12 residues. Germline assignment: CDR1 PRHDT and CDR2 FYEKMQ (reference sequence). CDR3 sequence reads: CASSPTGTAMYF.

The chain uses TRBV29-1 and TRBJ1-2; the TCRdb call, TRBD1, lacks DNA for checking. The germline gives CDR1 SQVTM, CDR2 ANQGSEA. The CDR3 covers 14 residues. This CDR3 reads CSVPGQGAKYGYTF.

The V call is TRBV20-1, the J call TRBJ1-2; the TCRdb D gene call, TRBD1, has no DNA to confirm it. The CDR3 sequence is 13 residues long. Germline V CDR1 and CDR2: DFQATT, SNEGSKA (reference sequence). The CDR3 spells CSAVTGQGNGYTF.

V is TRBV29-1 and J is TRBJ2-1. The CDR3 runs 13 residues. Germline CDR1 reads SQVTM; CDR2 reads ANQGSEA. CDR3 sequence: CSVGTLSYNEQFF.

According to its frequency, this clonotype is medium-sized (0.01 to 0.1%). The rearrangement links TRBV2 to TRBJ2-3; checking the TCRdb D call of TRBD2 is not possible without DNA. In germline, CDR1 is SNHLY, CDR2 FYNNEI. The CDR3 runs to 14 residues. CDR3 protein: CASNAGLPPDTQYF.

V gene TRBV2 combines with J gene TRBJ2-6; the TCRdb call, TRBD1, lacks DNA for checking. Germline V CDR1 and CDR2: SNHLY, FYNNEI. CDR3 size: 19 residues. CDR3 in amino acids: CASSESETGGGAGANVLTF.

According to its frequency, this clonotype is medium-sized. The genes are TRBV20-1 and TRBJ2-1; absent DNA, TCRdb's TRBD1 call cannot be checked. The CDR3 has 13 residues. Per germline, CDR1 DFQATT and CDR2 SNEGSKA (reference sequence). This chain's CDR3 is CSAWGTGAVEQFF.

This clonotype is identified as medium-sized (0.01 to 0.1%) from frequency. Here the CDR3 reads CSVDWGLETQYF. The chain employs TRBV29-1 and TRBJ2-5; lacking DNA, the TRBD1 call made by TCRdb goes unchecked. The germline V gene encodes CDR1 SQVTM and CDR2 ANQGSEA. The CDR3 is 12 residues long.

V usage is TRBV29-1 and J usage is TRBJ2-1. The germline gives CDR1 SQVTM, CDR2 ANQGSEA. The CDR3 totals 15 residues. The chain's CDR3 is CSVVKRITSYNEQFF.

CDR3 loop: CSVEDTGWDIQYF. The V and J genes are TRBV29-1 and TRBJ2-4; the TCRdb D gene call, TRBD1, has no DNA to confirm it. The CDR3 is 13 amino acids. Germline CDR1 and CDR2: SQVTM and ANQGSEA. The variable domain in full, completed from reference TRBV29-1 and TRBJ2-4, reads SAVISQKPSRDICQRGTSLTIQCQVDSQVTMMFWYRQQPGQSLTLIATANQGSEATYESGFVIDKFPISRPNLTFSTLTVSNMSPEDSSIYLCSVEDTGWDIQYFGAGTRLSVL.

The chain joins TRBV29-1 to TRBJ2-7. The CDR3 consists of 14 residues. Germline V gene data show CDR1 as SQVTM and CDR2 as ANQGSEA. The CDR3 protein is CSVVLRGRPHEQYF.

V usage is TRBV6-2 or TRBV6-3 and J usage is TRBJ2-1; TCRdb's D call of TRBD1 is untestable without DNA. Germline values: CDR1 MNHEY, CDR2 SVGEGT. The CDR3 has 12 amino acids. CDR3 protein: CASTGGGREQFF.

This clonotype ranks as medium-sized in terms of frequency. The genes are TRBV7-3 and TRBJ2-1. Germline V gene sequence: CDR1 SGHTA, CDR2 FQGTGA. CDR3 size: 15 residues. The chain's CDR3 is CASSTSGRAYNEQFF.

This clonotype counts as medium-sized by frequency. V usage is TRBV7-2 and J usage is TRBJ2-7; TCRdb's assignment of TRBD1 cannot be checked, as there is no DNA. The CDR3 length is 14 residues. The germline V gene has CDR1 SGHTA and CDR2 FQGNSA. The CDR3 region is CASSVGQGAYEQYF.

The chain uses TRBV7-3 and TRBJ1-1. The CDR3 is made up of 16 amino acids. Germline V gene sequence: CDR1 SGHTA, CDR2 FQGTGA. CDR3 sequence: CASSLIAAAGGTEAFF.

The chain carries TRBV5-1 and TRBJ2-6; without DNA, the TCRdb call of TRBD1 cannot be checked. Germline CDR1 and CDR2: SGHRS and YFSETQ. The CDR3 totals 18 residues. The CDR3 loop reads CASSSRPGTGRVTNVLTF.

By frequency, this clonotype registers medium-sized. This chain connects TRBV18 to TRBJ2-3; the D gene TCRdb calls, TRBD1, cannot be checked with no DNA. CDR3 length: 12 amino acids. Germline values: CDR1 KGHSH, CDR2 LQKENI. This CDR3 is CASSQGSDTQYF.

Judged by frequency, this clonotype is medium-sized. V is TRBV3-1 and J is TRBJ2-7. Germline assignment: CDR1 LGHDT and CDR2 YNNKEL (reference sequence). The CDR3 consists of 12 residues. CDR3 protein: CASSQVAWEQYF.

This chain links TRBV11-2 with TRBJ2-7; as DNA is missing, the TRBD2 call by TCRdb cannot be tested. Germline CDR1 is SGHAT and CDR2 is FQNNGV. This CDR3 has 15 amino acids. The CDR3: CASSLASGSHYEQYF.